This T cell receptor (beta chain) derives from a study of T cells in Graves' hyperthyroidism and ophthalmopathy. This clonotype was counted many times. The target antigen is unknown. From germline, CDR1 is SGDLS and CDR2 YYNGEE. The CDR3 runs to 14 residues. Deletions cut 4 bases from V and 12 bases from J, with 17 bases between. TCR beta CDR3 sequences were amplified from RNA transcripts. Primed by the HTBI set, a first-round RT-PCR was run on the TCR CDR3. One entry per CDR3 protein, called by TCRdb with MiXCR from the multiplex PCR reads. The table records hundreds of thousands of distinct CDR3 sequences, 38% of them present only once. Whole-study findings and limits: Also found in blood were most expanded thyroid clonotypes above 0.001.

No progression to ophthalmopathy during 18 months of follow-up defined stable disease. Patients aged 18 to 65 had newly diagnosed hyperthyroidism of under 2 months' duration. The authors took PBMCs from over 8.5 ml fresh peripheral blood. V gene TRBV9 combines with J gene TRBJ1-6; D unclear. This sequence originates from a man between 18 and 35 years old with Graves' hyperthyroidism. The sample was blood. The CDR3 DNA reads TGTGCCAGCAGCCAAACGGGATACTTTAGACCCCTCCACTTT. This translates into CASSQTGYFRPLHF. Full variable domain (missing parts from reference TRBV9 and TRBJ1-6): DSGVTQTPKHLITATGQRVTLRCSPRSGDLSVYWYQQSLDQGLQFLIQYYNGEERAKGNILERFSAQQFPDLHSELNLSSLELGDSALYFCASSQTGYFRPLHFGNGTRLTVT.